This T cell receptor (beta chain) was documented in a study of beta chain features in type 1 diabetes. Study overall: The patient and healthy donor groups were comparable for age, gender and cell yields. Study results and limitations: In all four CD4+ subsets, TCRB CDR3 length was significantly, moderately reduced in type 1 diabetes.

The authors reverse transcribed all of the isolated RNA, so sequencing captured expressed TCRB transcripts. Naive, central memory and regulatory T cell samples produced a mean of approximately 4 million reads. Only in-frame clones appear in the TCRdb table, and some are missing; sequencing was by immunoSEQ multiplex PCR. Among roughly 730,000 clones, 10% to 15% were seen once, and the ten largest hold around 0.022%. This clone occurred a few times. Its antigen remains unknown. The CDR3 is 15 amino acids. Germline CDR1 and CDR2: MGHDK and SYGVNS. V shed 0 bases and J shed 2 bases, with 9 bases lying between them.

V and J are TRBV25-1 and TRBJ2-3, with a tentative D call TRBD2 (6 bases). Sequenced sample: naive CD4+ T cells from blood. This clonotype was sampled from a man between 18 and 29 years old with type 1 diabetes. CDR3 protein: CASSEYRGNTDTQYF. As DNA, the CDR3 is TGTGCCAGCAGTGAATATCGGGGGAACACAGATACGCAGTATTTT.